Each of the 28 T cell receptor beta chains below was sequenced from the same sample in a study of OX40 agonist ivuxolimab in advanced cancers. The repertoire was sequenced with immunoSEQ multiplex PCR; TCRdb's copy has only in-frame clones and lacks some. The sample has tens of thousands of clones, roughly 90% seen once; the top ten hold 2% to 3%. This specimen consisted of CD4+ or CD8+ T cells sorted from blood, obtained in a trial of the OX40 agonist ivuxolimab. Receptors were obtained from an adult with an advanced solid tumor such as melanoma, head and neck, liver or kidney cancer.

The rearrangement joins TRBV18 to TRBJ2-1; D is unclear. The germline V gene has CDR1 KGHSH and CDR2 LQKENI. The CDR3 runs 16 residues. V dropped 2 bases and J dropped 0 bases, with 11 bases sitting between them. In DNA form, the CDR3 reads TGTGCCAGCTCACCAAACACGGGTAGCTCCTACAATGAGCAGTTCTTC. Residues: CASSPNTGSSYNEQFF.

As regards this clone: Within the sample, other DNA sequences also encode this same CDR3. The chain recombines TRBV5-1 with TRBJ1-2; D uncertain. Between the trimmed V and J ends, which lost 0 bases and 0 bases, there was a span of 6 bases. Germline V gives CDR1 SGHRS, CDR2 YFSETQ. The CDR3 spans 14 residues. The CDR3 sequence is CASSLAGANYGYTF. The CDR3 DNA reads TGCGCCAGCAGCTTGGCCGGGGCTAACTATGGCTACACCTTC.

The genes are TRBV28 and TRBJ2-7; 10 nucleotides agree with TRBD1. Trimming at V came to 6 bases and at J to 3 bases, leaving 5 bases not matched to a gene. Germline CDR1 MDHEN, CDR2 SYDVKM. This CDR3 has 14 amino acids. The CDR3 sequence: CASSAGDRGYEQYF. CDR3 coding DNA: TGTGCCAGCAGCGCCGGGGACAGGGGCTACGAGCAGTACTTC.

V is TRBV6-1 and J is TRBJ1-2, with 7 nucleotides matching TRBD1. The V and J ends lost 4 bases and 4 bases, in that order; junction bases with no gene match: 6. This CDR3 is 14 amino acids long. Germline loops: CDR1 MNHNS, CDR2 SASEGT. The CDR3 here is CASSAGGRGYGYTF. The DNA of the CDR3 is TGTGCCAGCAGTGCAGGGGGAAGAGGCTATGGCTACACCTTC.

The genes are TRBV25-1 and TRBJ2-5, with TRBD1 matching 11 bases. Germline lookup yields CDR1 MGHDK and CDR2 SYGVNS. The CDR3 spans 17 residues. The V segment lost 4 bases and the J segment 2 bases; nucleotides outside the gene matches: 9. This CDR3 is CASSGTGGTLSQETQYF. The DNA of the CDR3 is TGTGCCAGCAGTGGGACAGGGGGCACCTTATCGCAAGAGACCCAGTACTTC.

The J gene is TRBJ1-3, the V gene TRBV2; 8 bases agree with TRBD1. Germline V gene sequence: CDR1 SNHLY, CDR2 FYNNEI. The CDR3 spans 14 residues. V lost 9 bases, J lost 1 base, and 5 bases stayed unmatched. CDR3 in DNA: TGTGCCAGTAGGACAGGGTTATCTGGAAACACCATATATTTT. Its translation is CASRTGLSGNTIYF.

The rearrangement links TRBV21-1 to TRBJ1-2; the table's D call of TRBD1 was not tested on the DNA. TRBV21-1 constitutes a pseudogene. CDR3 length: 16 amino acids. Written as DNA, the CDR3 is TGTGCCAGCAGCACGGAACGGGACACCGCAAACTATGGCTACACCTTC. As protein: CASSTERDTANYGYTF.

The chain links TRBV2 to TRBJ2-2; D gene unclear. This CDR3 has 16 residues. Trimming took off 3 bases at V and 4 bases at J, with 15 bases between the two ends. Germline V gives CDR1 SNHLY, CDR2 FYNNEI. The CDR3 spells CASSDETGAITGELFF. CDR3 nucleotide sequence: TGTGCCAGCAGTGACGAGACCGGAGCTATCACCGGGGAGCTGTTTTTT.

The CDR3 DNA is TGTGCCAGCAGCGACGAGGGGGCGGACTATGGCTACACCTTC. This translates into CASSDEGADYGYTF. This chain joins TRBV5-4 and TRBJ1-2, with 7 bases that match TRBD1. With V trimmed by 4 bases and J by 3 bases, 6 bases remained unmatched. Per germline, CDR1 SGHNT and CDR2 YYREEE (reference sequence). The CDR3 totals 14 residues.

In its sample, this clone was seen once. The chain joins TRBV9 to TRBJ2-2, with TRBD1 matching over 7 bases. The length of the CDR3 is 15 residues. Trimming at V came to 4 bases and at J to 6 bases, leaving 9 bases not matched to a gene. Looked up from germline, CDR1 is SGDLS and CDR2 is YYNGEE. The CDR3 DNA sequence: TGTGCCAGCAGCACCCGACAGGGAGCCCCCGGGGAGCTGTTTTTT. Its translation: CASSTRQGAPGELFF.

As concerns this clone: The same CDR3 is also encoded by other DNA sequences in this sample. The chain combines TRBV28 with TRBJ1-3; D gene unclear. Germline V gene data show CDR1 as MDHEN and CDR2 as SYDVKM. V was trimmed by 6 bases and J by 0 bases, leaving 6 bases between them. The CDR3 runs to 13 residues. In DNA, the CDR3 is TGTGCCAGCAGCCTCCTCTCTGGAAACACCATATATTTT. It yields the protein CASSLLSGNTIYF.

CDR3 sequence: CASSLEGSGSADTQYF. CDR3 sequence (DNA): TGCGCCAGCAGCTTGGAGGGTAGCGGGAGTGCAGATACGCAGTATTTT. The V gene is TRBV5-1, the J gene TRBJ2-3; 9 bases are a match to TRBD2. The trim removed 0 bases at V and 4 bases at J, leaving 6 bases unmatched. Germline V gene sequence: CDR1 SGHRS, CDR2 YFSETQ. The CDR3 covers 16 residues. Full variable domain (rest looked up from reference TRBV5-1 and TRBJ2-3): KAGVTQTPRYLIKTRGQQVTLSCSPISGHRSVSWYQQTPGQGLQFLFEYFSETQRNKGNFPGRFSGRQFSNSRSEMNVSTLELGDSALYLCASSLEGSGSADTQYFGPGTRLTVL.

The V and J genes are TRBV5-1 and TRBJ2-2, with 10 bases lining up with TRBD2. V lost 5 bases to trimming and J lost 5 bases; unmatched junction nucleotides: 6. Germline assignment: CDR1 SGHRS and CDR2 YFSETQ. The CDR3 totals 15 residues. The CDR3 spells CASRQASGSTGELFF. CDR3 nucleotides: TGCGCCAGCAGACAAGCTAGCGGGAGTACCGGGGAGCTGTTTTTT.

The chain carries TRBV11-2 and TRBJ2-2; 8 bases match TRBD2. J was trimmed by 4 bases and V by 3 bases; bases with no gene match: 7. The CDR3 runs to 16 residues. CDR1 is SGHAT, CDR2 FQNNGV, per germline. CDR3 protein: CASSFLREGLTGELFF. CDR3 nucleotides: TGTGCCAGCAGCTTTCTTCGGGAGGGCCTCACCGGGGAGCTGTTTTTT.

This clone was seen a handful of times. This sequence joins TRBV10-3 and TRBJ1-2; D is perhaps TRBD1 (6 bases). From germline, CDR1 is ENHRY and CDR2 SYGVKD. The CDR3 sequence is 15 residues long. V dropped 7 bases and J dropped 2 bases, with 17 bases sitting between them. This CDR3 is CAINRDINTNYGYTF. CDR3 DNA sequence: TGTGCCATCAACAGGGACATAAACACCAACTATGGCTACACCTTC.

The chain has TRBV27 and TRBJ2-7, with 7 nucleotides matching TRBD1. Germline V CDR1 and CDR2: MNHEY, SMNVEV (reference sequence). The V and J ends lost 5 bases and 6 bases, in that order; junction bases with no gene match: 10. The CDR3 sequence is 14 residues long. The CDR3 DNA follows: TGTGCCAGCAGTCTCCGGGACAGCTTCTCCGAGCAGTACTTC. Residues: CASSLRDSFSEQYF.

This chain uses TRBV28 with TRBJ2-3; D remains unclear. Germline V gives CDR1 MDHEN, CDR2 SYDVKM. V was clipped by 7 bases and J by 5 bases, with 10 bases between them. The CDR3 extends over 12 amino acids. The DNA of the CDR3 is TGTGCCAGCACCGGTCTGGGAGATACGCAGTATTTT. It translates to CASTGLGDTQYF.

This chain uses TRBV28 with TRBJ1-3; the D gene is possibly TRBD1 (6 bases). Germline CDR1 and CDR2: MDHEN and SYDVKM. The CDR3 sequence is 14 residues long. The ends were cut back, 6 bases at V and 6 bases at J, with 15 bases in the middle. CDR3 sequence reads: CASSDGTRLNTIYF. CDR3 bases: TGTGCCAGCAGCGACGGGACAAGGTTAAACACCATATATTTT.

The chain employs TRBV6-1 and TRBJ2-3; D gene ambiguous. Trimming pared 3 bases from V and 1 base from J, leaving 5 bases between. The CDR3 is 13 amino acids. Germline CDR1 reads MNHNS; CDR2 reads SASEGT. CDR3 nucleotides: TGTGCCAGCAGTGACATCCGCACAGATACGCAGTATTTT. It yields the protein CASSDIRTDTQYF.

The chain is built from TRBV6-5 and TRBJ2-1, with 10 bases matching TRBD2. From germline, CDR1 is MNHEY and CDR2 SVGAGI. This CDR3 comprises 13 residues. V trimming: 2 bases; J trimming: 9 bases; junction bases outside the gene matches: 1. DNA for the CDR3: TGTGCCAGCAGTTACGGGACTAGCGCTGAGCAGTTCTTC. Protein: CASSYGTSAEQFF.

The chain recombines TRBV5-4 with TRBJ2-5, with 10 bases lining up with TRBD2. V lost 2 bases and J lost 4; bases outside the gene matches: 5. The germline gives CDR1 SGHNT, CDR2 YYREEE (reference sequence). CDR3 length equals 15 residues. The CDR3 region is CASSFSSGGSETQYF. CDR3 sequence (DNA): TGTGCCAGCAGCTTCTCTAGCGGGGGCTCAGAGACCCAGTACTTC.

The chain recombines TRBV19 with TRBJ1-1; D is possibly TRBD1 (5 bases). The ends were cut back, 5 bases at V and 5 bases at J, with 15 bases in the middle. Looked up from germline, CDR1 is LNHDA and CDR2 is SQIVND (reference sequence). The CDR3 spans 14 residues. DNA for the CDR3: TGTGCCAGTAGTGTATCTCAGGGCCGGACTGAAGCTTTCTTT. As protein: CASSVSQGRTEAFF.

The rearrangement uses TRBV4-1 and TRBJ2-7, with D unclear. This CDR3 is 15 amino acids long. The germline V gene encodes CDR1 MGHRA and CDR2 YSYEKL. The ends were cut back, 0 bases at V and 0 bases at J, with 9 bases in the middle. The CDR3 reads CASSQDSLGSYEQYF. The CDR3 nucleotides are TGCGCCAGCAGCCAAGATAGCCTAGGCTCCTACGAGCAGTACTTC.

This chain links TRBV15 with TRBJ2-7, with TRBD1 identical over 9 bases. The CDR3 contains 15 residues. Trimming removed 4 bases from V and 0 bases from J; junction bases left unmatched: 4. CDR1 LNHNV and CDR2 YYDKDF come from the germline V gene (reference sequence). The CDR3 loop is CATSTLTGGSYEQYF. DNA for the CDR3: TGTGCCACCAGCACTTTGACAGGGGGCTCCTACGAGCAGTACTTC. The full variable domain, its missing parts supplied by reference TRBV15 and TRBJ2-7, is DAMVIQNPRYQVTQFGKPVTLSCSQTLNHNVMYWYQQKSSQAPKLLFHYYDKDFNNEADTPDNFQSRRPNTSFCFLDIRSPGLGDTAMYLCATSTLTGGSYEQYFGPGTRLTVT.

This sequence joins TRBV6-4 and TRBJ2-2; D not resolved. In germline, CDR1 is MRHNA, CDR2 SNTAGT. The CDR3 sequence is 13 residues long. Trimming removed 1 base from V and 5 bases from J, with 5 bases in between. This CDR3 reads CASSDLGTGELFF. The CDR3 nucleotides read TGTGCCAGCAGTGACTTGGGGACCGGGGAGCTGTTTTTT.

This clone was seen a few times. This chain joins TRBV11-3 and TRBJ2-5, with 7 nucleotides matching TRBD1. Per germline, CDR1 SGHNT and CDR2 YENEEA. V gave up 5 bases and J gave up 2 bases; unmatched junction bases: 5. The CDR3 sequence is 14 residues long. The CDR3 coding sequence is TGTGCCAGCAGCATCCGGACAGGTCAAGAGACCCAGTACTTC. Translating it yields CASSIRTGQETQYF.

The CDR3 DNA follows: TGTGCCAGCAGCTTCGCGGGAGGAAGGAATGAGCAGTTCTTC. Encoded protein: CASSFAGGRNEQFF. This chain uses TRBV11-1 with TRBJ2-1; 8 nucleotides agree with TRBD2. The CDR3 is 14 residues long. V was clipped by 3 bases and J by 7 bases; unmatched bases: 5. Germline V lookup: CDR1 SGHAT, CDR2 FQDESV (reference sequence).

The V gene is TRBV6-1, the J gene TRBJ2-7; 9 positions match TRBD1. CDR3 length equals 14 residues. Trimming removed 6 bases from V and 1 base from J; junction bases left unmatched: 4. The germline gives CDR1 MNHNS, CDR2 SASEGT. The CDR3 protein is CASRWTGASYEQYF. Written as DNA, the CDR3 is TGTGCCAGCAGATGGACAGGGGCATCCTACGAGCAGTACTTC.